Listed here are 23 T cell receptor beta chains from one sample, sequenced in a study of T-cell memory formation after mild COVID-19. In TCRdb, the 5' RACE reads were re-called with MiXCR into one record per CDR3 protein. The table shows about 560,000 distinct CDR3 sequences, with roughly a sixth occurring only once. The sequenced material came from PBMCs or a T cell subset sorted from them (not recorded which). The receptors were gathered from an adult woman who had mild COVID-19 (a few samples of this study predate the infection). Cell type and time point are not known.

This clonotype was seen ten or more times. The rearrangement links TRBV7-3 to TRBJ2-3; D possibly corresponds to TRBD1 (6 bases). Germline-derived CDR1 and CDR2 are SGHTA and FQGTGA. CDR3 length equals 13 residues. The V gene lost 5 bases and the J gene lost 1 base, with 7 bases spanning the gap. The CDR3 DNA reads as TGTGCCAGCAGCCGACAGGGCACAGATACGCAGTATTTT. Translating it yields CASSRQGTDTQYF. Supplemented by reference TRBV7-3 and TRBJ2-3, the full variable domain reads GAGVSQTPSNKVTEKGKYVELRCDPISGHTALYWYRQSLGQGPEFLIYFQGTGAADDSGLPNDRFFAVRPEGSVSTLKIQRTERGDSAVYLCASSRQGTDTQYFGPGTRLTVL.

This clonotype was picked up many times. V gene TRBV12-3 or TRBV12-4 combines with J gene TRBJ2-7, with 7 bases matching TRBD1. V trimming: 3 bases; J trimming: 7 bases; junction bases outside the gene matches: 12. The CDR3 sequence is 15 residues long. As DNA, the CDR3 is TGTGCCAGCAGTTTTATCGGGACAGAGGTCTTGGAGCAGTACTTC. Translating it yields CASSFIGTEVLEQYF.

A few counts support this clonotype. This rearrangement joins TRBV30 to TRBJ1-6; D might be TRBD1 (5 bases). Trimming removed 1 base from V and 4 bases from J, with 14 bases in between. Germline V gene sequence: CDR1 GTSNPN, CDR2 SVGIG (reference sequence). The CDR3 contains 16 residues. This CDR3 is CAWSAERQIYNSPLHF. In DNA, the CDR3 is TGTGCCTGGAGTGCGGAAAGACAGATTTATAATTCACCCCTCCACTTT. Complete variable domain (other parts from reference TRBV30 and TRBJ1-6): SQTIHQWPATLVQPVGSPLSLECTVEGTSNPNLYWYRQAAGRGLQLLFYSVGIGQISSEVPQNLSASRPQDRQFILSSKKLLLSDSGFYLCAWSAERQIYNSPLHFGNGTRLTVT.

The chain employs TRBV6-1 and TRBJ1-5; maybe TRBD1 (6 bases). The CDR3 totals 15 residues. The germline V gene has CDR1 MNHNS and CDR2 SASEGT. Trimming pared 6 bases from V and 4 bases from J, leaving 16 bases between. CDR3 amino acids: CASRRGRTENQPQHF. The CDR3 DNA is TGTGCCAGCAGAAGGGGACGGACAGAAAATCAGCCCCAGCATTTT.

This chain joins TRBV27 and TRBJ2-7; D might be TRBD1 (6 bases). V gave up 6 bases and J gave up 3 bases, with 18 bases separating them. Germline lookup yields CDR1 MNHEY and CDR2 SMNVEV (reference sequence). The CDR3 is made up of 15 amino acids. CDR3 DNA sequence: TGTGCCAGCAGCCTAACGGGGACACAGCGCTACGAGCAGTACTTC. Encoded protein: CASSLTGTQRYEQYF.

This clonotype has only a few counts. The chain links TRBV7-6 to TRBJ2-3; 7 bases line up with TRBD2. Germline loops: CDR1 SGHVS, CDR2 FNYEAQ. The CDR3 covers 12 residues. The trim removed 3 bases at V and 10 bases at J, leaving 4 bases unmatched. CDR3 sequence: CASSLGGSSQYF. DNA for the CDR3: TGTGCCAGCAGCTTGGGGGGGTCGTCGCAGTATTTT.

The J gene is TRBJ2-7, the V gene TRBV5-1, with a possible D match to TRBD1 (5 bases). Trimming stripped 1 base from V and 0 bases from J, with 11 bases between. Per germline, CDR1 SGHRS and CDR2 YFSETQ. This CDR3 has 15 residues. The CDR3 loop reads CASSLFLGPSYEQYF. In nucleotides, the CDR3 is TGCGCCAGCAGCTTGTTTCTGGGGCCCTCCTACGAGCAGTACTTC. The complete variable domain, with remaining parts taken from reference TRBV5-1 and TRBJ2-7, reads KAGVTQTPRYLIKTRGQQVTLSCSPISGHRSVSWYQQTPGQGLQFLFEYFSETQRNKGNFPGRFSGRQFSNSRSEMNVSTLELGDSALYLCASSLFLGPSYEQYFGPGTRLTVT.

This clonotype was seen more than once but under ten times. V and J are TRBV12-3 or TRBV12-4 and TRBJ1-5; D is ambiguous. The CDR3 totals 17 residues. V shed 8 bases and J shed 1 base, with 21 bases lying between them. CDR3 sequence reads: CASALGYGVKSNQPQHF. CDR3 nucleotides: TGTGCCAGCGCTCTAGGGTATGGGGTTAAGAGCAATCAGCCCCAGCATTTT.

The CDR3 bases are TGTGCCAGCAGCTTGTACACCACAGATACGCAGTATTTT. It yields the protein CASSLYTTDTQYF. This chain uses TRBV11-2 with TRBJ2-3, with D uncertain. The germline gives CDR1 SGHAT, CDR2 FQNNGV. V was trimmed by 3 bases and J by 2 bases, leaving 6 bases between them. The CDR3 sequence is 13 residues long.

The chain couples TRBV7-9 to TRBJ2-1; possible D gene TRBD1, 6 bases. Germline V gives CDR1 SEHNR, CDR2 FQNEAQ (reference sequence). This CDR3 has 14 amino acids. The V and J ends lost 4 bases and 3 bases respectively, with 10 bases between them. The CDR3 DNA is TGTGCCAGCAGCTGGACAGCTTACTACAATGAGCAGTTCTTC. It is translated as CASSWTAYYNEQFF.

The chain has TRBV2 and TRBJ2-6; D may be TRBD1 (6 bases). CDR3 length: 15 amino acids. The ends were cut back, 6 bases at V and 0 bases at J, with 9 bases in the middle. Germline CDR1 reads SNHLY; CDR2 reads FYNNEI. In nucleotides, the CDR3 is TGTGCCAGCAGAACAGGGCACTCTGGGGCCAACGTCCTGACTTTC. Translated: CASRTGHSGANVLTF.

The genes are TRBV5-1 and TRBJ2-5; D remains unclear. The CDR3 spans 15 residues. Germline-derived CDR1 and CDR2 are SGHRS and YFSETQ. Trimming removed 0 bases from V and 5 bases from J, with 14 bases in between. CDR3 in DNA: TGCGCCAGCAGCTTGGGACTGGACGGCCCTGAGACCCAGTACTTC. It encodes CASSLGLDGPETQYF.

J is TRBJ2-1 and V is TRBV4-2; 9 bases match TRBD2. V was pared by 4 bases and J by 5 bases, with 6 bases of the junction left unmatched. The CDR3 sequence is 15 residues long. CDR1 and CDR2 from the germline V gene are LGHNA and YNFKEQ. CDR3: CASSPSGGPNNEQFF. CDR3 bases: TGTGCCAGCAGCCCCAGCGGGGGGCCCAACAATGAGCAGTTCTTC.

A remark on this clonotype: One end of the junction is discordant with germline, which a read error may explain. The rearrangement joins TRBV6-2 or TRBV6-3 to TRBJ2-7; 9 bases are a match to TRBD1. The CDR3 is 18 amino acids. CDR1 is MNHEY, CDR2 SVGEGT, per germline. DNA for the CDR3: TGTGCCAGTAGTTTCTCCCCCCCGGGACAGGGAAATCCCTACGAGCAGTACTTC. Amino acid sequence: CASSFSPPGQGNPYEQYF.

This clonotype was seen only a few times. The V and J genes are TRBV10-3 and TRBJ2-7, with TRBD1 as a possible D gene (5 bases). V dropped 1 base and J dropped 4 bases, with 11 bases sitting between them. The CDR3 has 14 residues. Germline V gene lookup returns CDR1 ENHRY and CDR2 SYGVKD. CDR3 sequence: CAISEFQGGYEQYF. CDR3 nucleotides: TGTGCCATCAGTGAGTTCCAGGGTGGGTACGAGCAGTACTTC.

This clonotype was detected only a few times. The V and J genes are TRBV23-1 and TRBJ2-3, with D possibly matching TRBD1 (5 bases). TRBV23-1 is noted as an ORF with a role that remains uncertain. V was shortened by 11 bases and J by 0 bases, with 15 bases between the two germline ends. The CDR3 spans 14 residues. DNA for the CDR3: TGCGCCCCACTAAGGGGTAATAGCACAGATACGCAGTATTTT. Amino acid sequence: CAPLRGNSTDTQYF.

This clonotype turned up a few times. The chain is built from TRBV27 and TRBJ2-7, with 11 bases fitting TRBD2. V trimming: 2 bases; J trimming: 3 bases; junction bases outside the gene matches: 3. Germline CDR1 MNHEY, CDR2 SMNVEV (reference sequence). The CDR3 is 15 residues long. CDR3 DNA sequence: TGTGCCAGCAGTTTAAGGGGGACTAGCGGCTACGAGCAGTACTTC. Residues: CASSLRGTSGYEQYF.

This clonotype was observed a few times. The genes are TRBV27 and TRBJ2-3; D might be TRBD1 or TRBD2, each matching 5 bases. The CDR3 extends over 18 amino acids. The germline V gene has CDR1 MNHEY and CDR2 SMNVEV (reference sequence). V gave up 3 bases and J gave up 0 bases, with 19 bases separating them. The CDR3 bases are TGTGCCAGCAGTTTGCCCTCGGGGCTTGGTTATAGCACAGATACGCAGTATTTT. This gives the protein CASSLPSGLGYSTDTQYF.

The chain employs TRBV6-2 or TRBV6-3 and TRBJ1-1, with a tentative D call TRBD1 (5 bases). Germline-derived CDR1 and CDR2 are MNHEY and SVGEGT. The CDR3 spans 15 residues. Trimming shortened V by 6 bases and J by 0 bases, and 14 bases separated the two germline ends. CDR3 sequence (DNA): TGTGCCAGCAGAAAACGGACAAACATGAACACTGAAGCTTTCTTT. Amino acid sequence: CASRKRTNMNTEAFF.

This clonotype was observed a few times. This rearrangement joins TRBV5-4 to TRBJ2-7; TRBD1 matches 8 bases. With 4 bases clipped from V and 2 bases from J, the junction kept 5 bases outside the gene matches. The V gene's germline CDR1 is SGHNT and CDR2 YYREEE (reference sequence). There are 14 residues in the CDR3. CDR3 nucleotides: TGTGCCAGCAGCACCCCAGGGGGCACCTACGAGCAGTACTTC. Encoded protein: CASSTPGGTYEQYF.

This clonotype was detected only a few times. The chain uses TRBV5-1 and TRBJ1-1; TRBD1 aligns across 7 bases. With V trimmed by 4 bases and J by 5 bases, 11 bases remained unmatched. Germline CDR1 is SGHRS and CDR2 is YFSETQ. This CDR3 is 15 amino acids long. In DNA form, the CDR3 reads TGCGCCAGCAGCCCTCTGACAGGGACGAGAACTGAAGCTTTCTTT. It translates to CASSPLTGTRTEAFF. Complete variable domain (other parts from reference TRBV5-1 and TRBJ1-1): KAGVTQTPRYLIKTRGQQVTLSCSPISGHRSVSWYQQTPGQGLQFLFEYFSETQRNKGNFPGRFSGRQFSNSRSEMNVSTLELGDSALYLCASSPLTGTRTEAFFGQGTRLTVV.

This clonotype was seen more than once but under ten times. This sequence joins TRBV20-1 and TRBJ1-6, with D unresolved. The CDR3 length is 15 residues. V was trimmed by 5 bases and J by 7 bases, leaving 18 bases between them. The V gene's germline CDR1 is DFQATT and CDR2 SNEGSKA (reference sequence). Here the CDR3 reads CSARSRTGANSPLHF. CDR3 sequence (DNA): TGCAGTGCTCGAAGCCGGACTGGAGCCAATTCACCCCTCCACTTT.

This clonotype was seen more than once but under ten times. The chain joins TRBV7-9 to TRBJ2-3; D gene unclear. The CDR3 totals 15 residues. The germline CDR1 and CDR2 sequences are SEHNR and FQNEAQ (reference sequence). Deletions cut 4 bases from V and 2 bases from J, with 13 bases between. The chain's CDR3 is CASSSRIQLTDTQYF. In DNA form, the CDR3 reads TGTGCCAGCAGCTCGCGGATCCAGCTCACAGATACGCAGTATTTT.